A selection of T cell receptor beta chains follows, all from one sample in a study of radiation and T cells in renal cell carcinoma. TCRdb's copy holds only in-frame clones and misses some; the assay was immunoSEQ multiplex PCR. This sample has roughly 100,000 clones, with approximately 80% found just once. This material consisted of blood, taken from a patient whose treatment included radiotherapy and nephrectomy. The receptors come from a man aged 60 to 75 with renal cell carcinoma. CDR3s leave out the opening cysteine and the closing phenylalanine or tryptophan. The order of the fields is D gene, V gene, CDR3 length, J gene, CDR3 protein. D genes are given only for firm matches.

NA	TRBV14	11	TRBJ1-1	ASSQDVNTEAF
NA	TRBV27	14	TRBJ2-3	ASSFGRTASTDTQY
NA	TRBV6-5	13	TRBJ2-3	ASSNQTRLWDTQY
TRBD1	TRBV29-1	10	TRBJ2-5	SAGTGEETQY
NA	TRBV11-2	10	TRBJ2-3	ASSFNTDTQY
TRBD1	TRBV28	12	TRBJ2-7	ASSLTGLLYEQY
NA	TRBV6-5	11	TRBJ2-5	ASSSQVGETQY
TRBD2	TRBV27	13	TRBJ2-5	ASSSGLAGGETQY
NA	TRBV19	12	TRBJ2-7	ASSPRTGGYEQY
TRBD1	TRBV5-1	13	TRBJ2-7	ASSYQGDRSYEQY
TRBD2	TRBV7-9	12	TRBJ2-7	ASRTGLTTYEQY
NA	TRBV18	13	TRBJ2-6	ASSPAGSGANVLT